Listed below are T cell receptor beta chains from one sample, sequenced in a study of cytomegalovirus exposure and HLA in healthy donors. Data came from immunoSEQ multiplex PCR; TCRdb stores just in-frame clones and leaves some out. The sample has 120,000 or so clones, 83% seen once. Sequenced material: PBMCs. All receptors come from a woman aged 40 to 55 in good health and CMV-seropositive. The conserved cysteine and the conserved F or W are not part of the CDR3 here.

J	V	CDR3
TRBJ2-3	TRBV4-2	ASSQGLAVATQY
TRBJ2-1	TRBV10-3	AISVTSGMNEQF
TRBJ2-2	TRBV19	ASSGLSGELF
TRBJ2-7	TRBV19	ASSPGQGQYEQY
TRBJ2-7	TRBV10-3	AISEENHYEQY
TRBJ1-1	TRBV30	ACPRRGNTEAF
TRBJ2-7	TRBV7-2	ASSRDWLNEQY
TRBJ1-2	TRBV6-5	ASSYSKGNYGYT
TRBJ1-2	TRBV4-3	ASSRDSGYT
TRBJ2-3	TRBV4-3	ASSQDPLGSGNADTQY
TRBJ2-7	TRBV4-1	ASSQDIARVEQY
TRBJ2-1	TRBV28	ASSPPGLALNEQF
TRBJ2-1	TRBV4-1	ASSQDLAGAQFEQF
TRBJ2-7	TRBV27	ASSEVGVGIYEQY
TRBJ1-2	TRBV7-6	ASSLDKNYGYT
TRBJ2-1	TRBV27	ASTSGYSYNEQF
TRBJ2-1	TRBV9	ASSVAEGEQF
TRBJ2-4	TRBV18	ASSPPGQGQY
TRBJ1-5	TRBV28	ASSPSGQPQH
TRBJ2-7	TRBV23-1	ASSLRGPDGTYEQY
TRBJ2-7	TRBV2	ASRGQGAGYEQY
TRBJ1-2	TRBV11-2	ASSSGGGRTYGYT
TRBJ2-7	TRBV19	ASSRTGTRGYEQY
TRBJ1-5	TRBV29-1	SVETGGDSNQPQH
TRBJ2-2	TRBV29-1	SVSGTGELF
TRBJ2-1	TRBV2	ASSGGLSGRPGNEQF
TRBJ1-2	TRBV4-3	ASSQDFQGDYGYT
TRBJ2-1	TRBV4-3	ASSQEGTTSYNEQF
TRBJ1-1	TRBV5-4	ASRQGTTEAF
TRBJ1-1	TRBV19	ASSSWAGANTEAF
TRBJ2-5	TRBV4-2	ASSQGEAGGPFAGETQY
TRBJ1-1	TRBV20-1	SAEQGAEAF
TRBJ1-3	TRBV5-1	ASSPTGVYGNTIY
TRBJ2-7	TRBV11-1	ASSSAPMQGIEQY
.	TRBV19	ASRTYGEVSYEQY
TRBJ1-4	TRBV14	ASSQDLAKKLF
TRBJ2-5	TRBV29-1	SVEENDSFKTQY